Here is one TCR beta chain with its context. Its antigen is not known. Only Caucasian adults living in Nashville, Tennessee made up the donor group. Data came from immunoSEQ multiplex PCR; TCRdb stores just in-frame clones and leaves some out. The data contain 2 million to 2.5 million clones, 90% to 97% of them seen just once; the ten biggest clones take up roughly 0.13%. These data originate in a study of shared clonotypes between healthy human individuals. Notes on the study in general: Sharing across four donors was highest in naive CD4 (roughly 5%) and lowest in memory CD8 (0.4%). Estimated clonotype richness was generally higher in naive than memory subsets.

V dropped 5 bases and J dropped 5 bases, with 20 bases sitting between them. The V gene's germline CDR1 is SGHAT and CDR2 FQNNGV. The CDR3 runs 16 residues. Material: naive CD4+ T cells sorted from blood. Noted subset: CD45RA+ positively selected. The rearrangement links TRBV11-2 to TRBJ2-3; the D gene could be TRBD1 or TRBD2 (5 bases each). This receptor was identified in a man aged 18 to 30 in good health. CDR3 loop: CASSLGVGPTLDTQYF. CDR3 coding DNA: TGTGCCAGCAGCCTTGGGGTGGGACCGACCCTAGATACGCAGTATTTT.